This TCR beta chain comes out of a study of identical twins. In germline, CDR1 is SGHDN, CDR2 FVKESK. This CDR3 has 17 residues. Trimming took off 4 bases at V and 5 bases at J, with 20 bases between the two ends. TCRdb called the 5' RACE reads again in MiXCR, with one record for every CDR3 protein. The repertoire has roughly 720,000 distinct CDR3 sequences, approximately 18% of them found once; the top ten carry 10% to 15%. Points on this clonotype: No antigen is known for it.

The study, taken as a whole, reports: One should note that invariant MAIT and iNKT cells could partly confound zero-insertion analyses.

The sample also formed part of further work on T cells expressing NK-cell markers. Per that paper: CD3+CD56+NKG2C+, CD3+CD56+NKG2C- and CD3+CD56-NKG2C+ T cells, once sorted, supplied the TCR beta repertoires.

Sequencing was performed on PBMCs. The sequence was obtained from a woman younger than 35 in good health. The chain uses TRBV14 and TRBJ2-2, with D perhaps matching TRBD2 (5 bases). CDR3 amino acids: CASSLRPGRTGTGELFF. The CDR3, as DNA: TGTGCCAGCAGCCTAAGGCCGGGCAGGACGGGAACCGGGGAGCTGTTTTTT.